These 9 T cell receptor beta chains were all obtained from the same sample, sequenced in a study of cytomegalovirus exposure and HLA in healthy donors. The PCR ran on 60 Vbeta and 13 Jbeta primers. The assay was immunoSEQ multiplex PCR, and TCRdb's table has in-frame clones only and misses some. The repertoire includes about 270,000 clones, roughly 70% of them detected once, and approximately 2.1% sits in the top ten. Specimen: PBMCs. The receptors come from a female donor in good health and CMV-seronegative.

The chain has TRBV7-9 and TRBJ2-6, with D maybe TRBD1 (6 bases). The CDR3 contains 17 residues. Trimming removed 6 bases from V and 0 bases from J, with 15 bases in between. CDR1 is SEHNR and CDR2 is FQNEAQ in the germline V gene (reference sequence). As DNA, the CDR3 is TGTGCCAGCAGAACCCGGGACACTAGCTCTGGGGCCAACGTCCTGACTTTC. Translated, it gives CASRTRDTSSGANVLTF. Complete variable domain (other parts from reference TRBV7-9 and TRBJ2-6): DTGVSQNPRHKITKRGQNVTFRCDPISEHNRLYWYRQTLGQGPEFLTYFQNEAQLEKSRLLSDRFSAERPKGSFSTLEIQRTEQGDSAMYLCASRTRDTSSGANVLTFGAGSRLTVL.

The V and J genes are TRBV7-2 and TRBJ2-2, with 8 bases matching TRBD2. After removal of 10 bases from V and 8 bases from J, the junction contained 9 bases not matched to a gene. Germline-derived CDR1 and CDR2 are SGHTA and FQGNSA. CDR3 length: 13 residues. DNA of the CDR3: TGTGCCACGGGGGGGGAGTCAGGTGGGGAGCTGTTTTTT. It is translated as CATGGESGGELFF.

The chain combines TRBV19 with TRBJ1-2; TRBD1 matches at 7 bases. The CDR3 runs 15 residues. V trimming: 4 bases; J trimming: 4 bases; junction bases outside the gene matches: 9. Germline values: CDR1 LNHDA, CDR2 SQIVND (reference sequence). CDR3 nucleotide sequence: TGTGCCAGTAGTACAGACAGGGACTCCGGCTATGGCTACACCTTC. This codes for CASSTDRDSGYGYTF.

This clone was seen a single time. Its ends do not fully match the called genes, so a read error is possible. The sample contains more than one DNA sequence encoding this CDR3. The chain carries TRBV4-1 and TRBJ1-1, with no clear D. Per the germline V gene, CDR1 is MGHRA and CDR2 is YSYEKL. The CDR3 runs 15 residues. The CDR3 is CASSQELQAGSEAFF. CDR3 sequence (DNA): TGCGCCAGCAGCCAAGAGCTTCAGGCGGGGTCTGAGGCTTTCTTT.

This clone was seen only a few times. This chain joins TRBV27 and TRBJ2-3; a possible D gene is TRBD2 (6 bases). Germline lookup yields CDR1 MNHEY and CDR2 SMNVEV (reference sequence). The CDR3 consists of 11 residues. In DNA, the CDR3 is TGTGGGTTTGGACTACCCCCGAGGCAGTATTTT. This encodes CGFGLPPRQYF.

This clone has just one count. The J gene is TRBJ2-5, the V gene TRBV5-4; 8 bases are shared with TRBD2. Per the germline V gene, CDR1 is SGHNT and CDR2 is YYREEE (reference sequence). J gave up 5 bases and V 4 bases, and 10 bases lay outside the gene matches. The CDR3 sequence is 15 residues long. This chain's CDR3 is CASSLLGAGEETQYF. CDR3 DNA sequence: TGTGCCAGCAGCCTGCTTGGAGCGGGAGAGGAGACCCAGTACTTC.

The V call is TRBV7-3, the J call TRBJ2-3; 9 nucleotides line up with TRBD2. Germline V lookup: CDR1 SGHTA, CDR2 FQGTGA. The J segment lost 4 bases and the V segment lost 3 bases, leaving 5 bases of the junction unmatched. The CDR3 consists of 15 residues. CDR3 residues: CASSLSGRRADTQYF. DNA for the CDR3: TGTGCCAGCAGCTTGAGCGGGAGGAGAGCAGATACGCAGTATTTT.

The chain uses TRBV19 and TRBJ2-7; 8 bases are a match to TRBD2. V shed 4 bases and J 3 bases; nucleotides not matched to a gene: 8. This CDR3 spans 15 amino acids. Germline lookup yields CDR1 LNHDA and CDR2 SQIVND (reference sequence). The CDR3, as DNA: TGTGCCAGTAGTAAACGGGAGGGCCTTGGCTACGAGCAGTACTTC. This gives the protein CASSKREGLGYEQYF.

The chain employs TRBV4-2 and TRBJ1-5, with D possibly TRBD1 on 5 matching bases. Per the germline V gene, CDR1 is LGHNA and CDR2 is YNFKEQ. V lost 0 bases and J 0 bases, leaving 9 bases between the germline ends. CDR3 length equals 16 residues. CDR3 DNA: TGTGCCAGCAGCCAAGAAGACGGACATAGCAATCAGCCCCAGCATTTT. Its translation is CASSQEDGHSNQPQHF.